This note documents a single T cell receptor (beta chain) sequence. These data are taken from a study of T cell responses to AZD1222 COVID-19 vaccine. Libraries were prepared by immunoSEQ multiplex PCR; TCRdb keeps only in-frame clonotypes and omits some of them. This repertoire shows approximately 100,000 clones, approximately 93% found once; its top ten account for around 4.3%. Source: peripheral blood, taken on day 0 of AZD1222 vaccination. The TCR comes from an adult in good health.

CDR3 sequence reads: CASRKQNTGELFF. In DNA, the CDR3 is TGTGCCAGCAGGAAACAGAACACCGGGGAGCTGTTTTTT. The rearrangement uses TRBV6-6 and TRBJ2-2; no firm D call. This CDR3 contains 13 residues. In germline, CDR1 is MNHNY, CDR2 SVGAGI (reference sequence). V lost 6 bases to trimming and J lost 1 base, with 6 bases between them.